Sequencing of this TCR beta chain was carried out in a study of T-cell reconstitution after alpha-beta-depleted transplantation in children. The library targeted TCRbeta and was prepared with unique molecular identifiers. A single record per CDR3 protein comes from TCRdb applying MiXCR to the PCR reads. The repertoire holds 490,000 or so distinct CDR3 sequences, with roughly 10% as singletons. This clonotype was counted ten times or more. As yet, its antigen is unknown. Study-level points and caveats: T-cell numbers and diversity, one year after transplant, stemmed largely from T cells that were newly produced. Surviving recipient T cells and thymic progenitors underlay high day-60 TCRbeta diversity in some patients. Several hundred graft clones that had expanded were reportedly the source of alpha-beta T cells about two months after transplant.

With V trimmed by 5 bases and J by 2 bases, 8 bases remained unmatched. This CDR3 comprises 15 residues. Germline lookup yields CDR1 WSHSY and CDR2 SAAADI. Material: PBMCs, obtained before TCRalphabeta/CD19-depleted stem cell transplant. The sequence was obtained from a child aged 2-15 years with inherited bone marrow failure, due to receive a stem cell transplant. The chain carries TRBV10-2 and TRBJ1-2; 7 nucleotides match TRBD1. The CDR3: CASSTRQGVNYGYTF. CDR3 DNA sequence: TGCGCCAGCAGTACTCGACAGGGCGTAAACTATGGCTACACCTTC.